This T cell receptor beta chain was observed in a study of cytomegalovirus exposure and HLA in healthy donors. Study outcomes and limitations: In an earlier analysis, productive rearrangement rates for most beta V segments clustered near 87% or 30%. Indistinguishable V segments, including TRBV6-2 and TRBV6-3, were excluded.

Trimming at V came to 2 bases and at J to 0 bases, leaving 2 bases not matched to a gene. From germline, CDR1 is ENHRY and CDR2 SYGVKD. This CDR3 spans 15 amino acids. The study ran its PCR with 60 Vbeta and 13 Jbeta primers. This table comes from immunoSEQ multiplex PCR, and its TCRdb copy is limited to in-frame clones, with some not included. The sample has about 130,000 clones; over 75% are singletons. This clone has only a few counts. Its antigen is as yet unknown. This clonotype was obtained from a woman in her forties in good health and CMV-seropositive. The sequencing input was PBMCs. This chain uses TRBV10-3 with TRBJ2-7; TRBD1 aligns across 9 bases. The CDR3, as DNA: TGTGCCATCAGTGAGGGGACAGGGAGCTCCTACGAGCAGTACTTC. Encoded protein: CAISEGTGSSYEQYF.